This T cell receptor beta chain came from a study of T-cell reconstitution after alpha-beta-depleted transplantation in children. A few counts support this clonotype. Unique molecular identifiers tagged the TCRbeta library. MiXCR, applied by TCRdb to the PCR reads, yields one record per CDR3 protein. The data show nearly 400,000 distinct CDR3 sequences, with roughly 22% seen just once and 3% to 4% held by the top ten. CDR1 SGHTA and CDR2 FQGNSA come from the germline V gene. The V gene lost 2 bases and the J gene lost 3 bases, with 5 bases spanning the gap. CDR3 size: 12 residues. The chain combines TRBV7-2 with TRBJ2-7; D remains ambiguous. The receptor was derived from a human donor who donated a stem cell graft to a child with acute myeloid leukemia. The source material was PBMCs from the stem cell graft donor, sampled from the stem cell graft. For the CDR3, the DNA is TGTGCCAGCAGCTTAAGTAACTACGAGCAGTACTTC. Translating it yields CASSLSNYEQYF.